This paragraph covers one T cell receptor (beta chain) sequence. Its antigen is undetermined. Ophthalmopathy patients showed a Clinical Activity Score of at least 3, NOSPECS grade of at least 4 and duration under 3 months. Uncontrolled infection, other autoimmune disease, pregnancy or lactation excluded patients. RNA transcripts served as the template for amplifying TCR beta CDR3 regions. RT-PCR in the first round (using the HTBI primer set) targeted the TCR CDR3. Using its own MiXCR run on the multiplex PCR reads, TCRdb lists one record per CDR3 protein. The repertoire holds fewer than 450,000 distinct CDR3 sequences, about a fifth seen once, with 40% in the top ten. The length of the CDR3 is 14 residues. CDR1 and CDR2 (germline): MNHEY, SVGAGI. Trimming at V came to 2 bases and at J to 10 bases, leaving 5 bases not matched to a gene. The sample originates from a study of T cells in Graves' hyperthyroidism and ophthalmopathy. Study-wide background: Peripheral blood was collected at initial diagnosis, before any treatment. Study outcomes and limitations: Blood also carried most thyroid clonotypes expanded above 0.001.

The material sequenced was blood. The receptor's source is a man between 18 and 29 years old with Graves' ophthalmopathy. This chain connects TRBV6-5 to TRBJ1-6, with 7 bases that match TRBD1. The CDR3 sequence is CASSYQGEESPLHF. The DNA for the CDR3 is TGTGCCAGCAGTTACCAGGGGGAAGAATCACCCCTCCACTTT.